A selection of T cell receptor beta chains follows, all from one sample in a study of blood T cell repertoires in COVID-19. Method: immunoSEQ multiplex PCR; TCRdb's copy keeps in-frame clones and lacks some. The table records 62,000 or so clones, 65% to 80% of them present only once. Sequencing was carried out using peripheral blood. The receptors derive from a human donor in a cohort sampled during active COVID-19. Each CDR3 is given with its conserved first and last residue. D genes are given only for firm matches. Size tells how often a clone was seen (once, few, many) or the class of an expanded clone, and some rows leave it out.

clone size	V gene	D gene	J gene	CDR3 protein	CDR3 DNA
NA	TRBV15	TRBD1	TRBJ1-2	CATSKVRGQGSGYTF	TGTGCCACCAGCAAGGTACGGGGACAGGGGTCTGGCTACACCTTC
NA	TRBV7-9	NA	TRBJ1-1	CASSLEPGTEAFF	TGTGCCAGCAGCTTAGAACCGGGCACTGAAGCTTTCTTT
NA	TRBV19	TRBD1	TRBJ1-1	CASSGQGGGTEAFF	TGTGCCAGTTCTGGACAGGGAGGGGGCACTGAAGCTTTCTTT
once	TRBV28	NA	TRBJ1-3	CASSLQGSGNTIYF	TGTGCCAGCAGTTTACAGGGGTCTGGAAACACCATATATTTT
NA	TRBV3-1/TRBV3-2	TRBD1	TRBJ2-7	CASSQDRVTGAEQYF	TGTGCCAGCAGCCAAGACCGCGTTACAGGGGCCGAGCAGTACTTC
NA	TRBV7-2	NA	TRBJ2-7	CASSLSSSYEQYF	TGTGCCAGCAGCCTCTCGAGCTCCTACGAGCAGTACTTC
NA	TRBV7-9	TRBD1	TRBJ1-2	CASSPGTGGELDGYTF	TGTGCCAGCAGTCCCGGGACAGGGGGCGAACTGGATGGCTACACCTTC
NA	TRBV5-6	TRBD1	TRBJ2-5	CASSPGTEETQYF	TGTGCCAGCAGTCCCGGGACAGAAGAGACCCAGTACTTC
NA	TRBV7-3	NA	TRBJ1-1	CASSLSFSGGFRAEAFF	TGTGCCAGCAGCTTATCTTTCTCGGGAGGGTTTAGGGCTGAAGCTTTCTTT
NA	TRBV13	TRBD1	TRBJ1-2	CASSRLNQIRDRANYGYTF	TGTGCCAGCAGCAGATTGAATCAGATCCGGGACAGAGCTAACTATGGCTACACCTTC
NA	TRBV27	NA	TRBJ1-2	CASSPRQKYGYTF	TGTGCCAGCAGCCCAAGACAGAAATATGGCTACACCTTC
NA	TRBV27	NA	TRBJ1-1	CASSSRGVTEAFF	TGTGCCAGCAGTTCACGGGGGGTAACTGAAGCTTTCTTT
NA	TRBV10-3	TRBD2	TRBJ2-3	CAISGRTAGGGTTSTDTQYF	TGTGCCATCAGTGGTAGGACGGCAGGCGGGGGGACGACTAGCACAGATACGCAGTATTTT
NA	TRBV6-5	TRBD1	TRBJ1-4	CASSFRDRVGEKLFF	TGTGCCAGCAGTTTCCGGGACAGGGTGGGGGAAAAACTGTTTTTT
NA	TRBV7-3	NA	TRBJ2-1	CASSFRESHYNEQFF	TGTGCCAGCAGTTTCCGCGAGTCCCACTACAATGAGCAGTTCTTC
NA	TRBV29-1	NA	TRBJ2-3	CSAAGGRTDTQYF	TGCAGCGCAGCAGGGGGGAGGACAGATACGCAGTATTTT
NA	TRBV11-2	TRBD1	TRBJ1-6	CASSALTGGFSPLHF	TGTGCCAGCAGCGCCCTGACAGGGGGATTTTCACCCCTCCACTTT
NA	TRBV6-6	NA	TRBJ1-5	CASSYFQSNQPQHF	TGTGCCAGCAGTTATTTCCAGAGCAATCAGCCCCAGCATTTT
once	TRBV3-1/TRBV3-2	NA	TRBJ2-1	CASSQERSLDAYNEQFF	TGTGCCAGCAGCCAAGAGCGGTCTTTAGACGCATACAATGAGCAGTTCTTC
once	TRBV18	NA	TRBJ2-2	CASSPRQGNTGELFF	TGTGCCAGCTCACCACGACAAGGGAACACCGGGGAGCTGTTTTTT
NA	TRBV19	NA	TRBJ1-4	CASSSTTLWKLFF	TGTGCCAGTAGTTCAACAACCCTTTGGAAACTGTTTTTT
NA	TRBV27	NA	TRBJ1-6	CASSSSYNSPLHF	TGTGCCAGCTCATCCTCCTATAATTCACCCCTCCACTTT
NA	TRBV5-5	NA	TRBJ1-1	CASSPWGPNTEAFF	TGTGCCAGCAGCCCTTGGGGGCCGAACACTGAAGCTTTCTTT
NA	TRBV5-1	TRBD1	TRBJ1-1	CASSLDRGSEAFF	TGCGCCAGCAGCTTGGACAGGGGATCTGAAGCTTTCTTT
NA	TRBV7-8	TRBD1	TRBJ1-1	CASSTNRGNTEAFF	TGTGCCAGCAGCACCAACAGGGGAAACACTGAAGCTTTCTTT
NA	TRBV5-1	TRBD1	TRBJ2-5	CASSSTGAETQYF	TGCGCCAGCAGCTCCACAGGGGCCGAGACCCAGTACTTC
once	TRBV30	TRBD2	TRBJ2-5	CACTSAGVAGETQYF	TGTGCCTGTACGTCGGCGGGGGTGGCGGGCGAGACCCAGTACTTC
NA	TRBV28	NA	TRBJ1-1	CASNEGVGMNTEAFF	TGTGCCAGCAATGAGGGGGTAGGGATGAACACTGAAGCTTTCTTT
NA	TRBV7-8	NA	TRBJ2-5	CASSLALAARPGETQYF	TGTGCCAGCAGCTTAGCGCTAGCCGCTAGGCCTGGGGAGACCCAGTACTTC
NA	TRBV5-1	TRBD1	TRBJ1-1	CASSLAGTGNTEAFF	TGCGCCAGCAGCTTGGCCGGGACAGGGAACACTGAAGCTTTCTTT
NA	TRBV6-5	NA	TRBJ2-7	CASKSGSGEQYF	TGTGCCAGCAAATCAGGGTCGGGCGAGCAGTACTTC
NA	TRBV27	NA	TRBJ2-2	CASRKIDSGELFF	TGTGCCAGCAGGAAAATCGACAGCGGGGAGCTGTTTTTT
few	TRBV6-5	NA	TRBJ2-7	CASRGVNEQYF	TGTGCCAGCAGGGGCGTTAACGAGCAGTACTTC
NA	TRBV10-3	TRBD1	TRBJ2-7	CAIRTGTGLAEQYF	TGTGCCATCAGAACCGGGACAGGGCTCGCCGAGCAGTACTTC
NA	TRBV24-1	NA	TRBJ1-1	CATSDSRIGNTEAFF	TGTGCCACCAGTGATTCGAGGATAGGGAACACTGAAGCTTTCTTT
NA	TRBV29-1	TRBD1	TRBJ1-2	CSVWTGAGYTF	TGCAGCGTCTGGACAGGAGCCGGCTACACCTTC
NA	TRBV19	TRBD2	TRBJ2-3	CASRGLAYDTQYF	TGTGCCAGTAGAGGACTAGCGTACGATACGCAGTATTTT
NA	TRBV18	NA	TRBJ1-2	CASSPDRNYGYTF	TGTGCCAGCTCACCTGACAGGAACTATGGCTACACCTTC
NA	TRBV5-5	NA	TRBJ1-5	CASSLSAGVKQPQHF	TGTGCCAGCAGCTTGAGCGCAGGGGTCAAGCAGCCCCAGCATTTT
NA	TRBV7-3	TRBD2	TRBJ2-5	CASSLSGGKQETQYF	TGTGCCAGCAGCTTAAGCGGGGGGAAGCAAGAGACCCAGTACTTC
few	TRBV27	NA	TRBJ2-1	CASSPQGPAFGSEQFF	TGTGCCAGCAGCCCCCAGGGGCCGGCGTTTGGTAGCGAGCAGTTCTTC
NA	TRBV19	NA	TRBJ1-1	CASKEGNTEAFF	TGTGCCAGTAAGGAGGGAAACACTGAAGCTTTCTTT
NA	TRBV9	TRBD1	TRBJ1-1	CASSATGEGTEAFF	TGTGCCAGCAGCGCGACAGGGGAAGGGACTGAAGCTTTCTTT
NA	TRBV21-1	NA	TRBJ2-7	CASTDRAHHEQYF	TGTGCCAGCACAGACAGGGCCCATCACGAGCAGTACTTC
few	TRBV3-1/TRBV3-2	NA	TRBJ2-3	CASSQAGADTQYF	TGTGCCAGCAGCCAAGCAGGGGCAGATACGCAGTATTTT
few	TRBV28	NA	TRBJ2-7	CASSLGPFYEQYF	TGTGCCAGCAGTTTAGGGCCTTTCTACGAGCAGTACTTC
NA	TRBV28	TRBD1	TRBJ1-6	CASSPNRGRNSPLHF	TGTGCCAGCAGTCCCAACAGGGGGCGGAATTCACCCCTCCACTTT
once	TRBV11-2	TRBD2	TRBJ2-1	CASSLGALAGGPLNEQFF	TGTGCCAGCAGCTTAGGAGCTCTAGCGGGTGGGCCGCTTAATGAGCAGTTCTTC
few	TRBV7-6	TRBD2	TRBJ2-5	CASSLLPGTKETQYF	TGTGCCAGCAGCTTACTCCCCGGGACTAAAGAGACCCAGTACTTC
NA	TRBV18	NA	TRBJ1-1	CASSPGQDTEAFF	TGTGCCAGCTCACCGGGCCAGGACACTGAAGCTTTCTTT
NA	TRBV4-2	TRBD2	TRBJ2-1	CASSPTSGGAGGYNEQFF	TGTGCCAGCAGCCCGACTAGCGGGGGGGCGGGTGGTTACAATGAGCAGTTCTTC
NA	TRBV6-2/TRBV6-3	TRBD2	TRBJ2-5	CASSYPSGGPSYQETQYF	TGTGCCAGCAGTTACCCTAGCGGGGGGCCATCCTACCAAGAGACCCAGTACTTC
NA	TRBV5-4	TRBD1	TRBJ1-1	CASSLLGAGQGAEAFF	TGTGCCAGCAGCTTGTTGGGGGCGGGACAGGGGGCTGAAGCTTTCTTT
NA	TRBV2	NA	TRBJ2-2	CASSESRGLGGELFF	TGTGCCAGCAGTGAAAGTCGCGGATTAGGCGGGGAGCTGTTTTTT
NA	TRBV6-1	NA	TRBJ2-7	CASSEADRDYEQYF	TGTGCCAGCAGTGAAGCCGACAGAGACTACGAGCAGTACTTC
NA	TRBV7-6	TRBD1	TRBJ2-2	CASSSWTGPNTGELFF	TGTGCCAGCAGCTCGTGGACAGGGCCGAACACCGGGGAGCTGTTTTTT
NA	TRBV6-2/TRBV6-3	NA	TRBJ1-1	CASSRPGTEAFF	TGTGCCAGCAGTCGGCCGGGCACTGAAGCTTTCTTT